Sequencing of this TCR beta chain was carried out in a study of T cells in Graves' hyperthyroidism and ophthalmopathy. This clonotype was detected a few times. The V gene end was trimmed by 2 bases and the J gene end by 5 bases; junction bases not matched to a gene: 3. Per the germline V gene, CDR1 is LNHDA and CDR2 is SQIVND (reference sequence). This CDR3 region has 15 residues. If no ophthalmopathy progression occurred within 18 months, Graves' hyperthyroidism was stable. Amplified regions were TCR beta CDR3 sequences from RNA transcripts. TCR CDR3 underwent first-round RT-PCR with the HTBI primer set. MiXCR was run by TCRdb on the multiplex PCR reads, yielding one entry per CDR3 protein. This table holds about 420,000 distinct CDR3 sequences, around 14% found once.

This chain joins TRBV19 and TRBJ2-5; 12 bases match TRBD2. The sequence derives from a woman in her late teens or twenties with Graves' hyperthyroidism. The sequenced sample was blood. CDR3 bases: TGTGCCAGTAGTATACTAGCGGGAGGGCCCGAGACCCAGTACTTC. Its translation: CASSILAGGPETQYF.